This entry describes one T cell receptor beta chain. This clonotype has just a few counts. The antigen this receptor binds is unknown. Base quality data are lacking; no much larger clone is found one base away. Library preparation was by 5' RACE. Instrument on record: Illumina HiSeq 2500. A second PCR of about 6 to 11 cycles was run with a J-beta primer mix and a sample-barcoded 5' primer. A template-switch 5' adaptor carrying 12 random nucleotides introduced a unique molecular identifier onto each TCR beta cDNA molecule. At least 3 million CDR3-containing paired-end reads were obtained from each sample. The Mint cDNA synthesis kit, primed by a TRBC-specific oligonucleotide, was used to synthesize first-strand cDNA from all RNA. All cDNA was treated with uracil-DNA glycosylase and then went through a first 18-cycle PCR with the universal primers M1SS and BC2_uni_R. The source study handled its data this way. For normalization, 1 million high-quality reads were randomly selected from each sample, with every read carrying a distinct molecular identifier. Reads with shared molecular identifiers were discarded instead of being binned into consensus sequences. CDR3 identification, clonotype clustering and error correction used MiTCR with a Q25 quality threshold and the strictest error-elimination algorithm. A nonparametric unseen species model using Euler transformation provided a lower-bound estimate of total TCR beta diversity. Clones were called with MiXCR by TCRdb after fastp trimmed the public reads at Q25, and only in-frame beta chains were retained. Each CDR3 protein gets just one entry, which takes the most common genes and DNA from the rows behind it. TCRdb, not the original authors, processed these V and J calls. The sample table holds fewer than 700,000 distinct CDR3 sequences, of which around two fifths were seen once. The ten largest make up approximately 31% of the sample.

This record comes from a study of blood T cells in healthy people across ages (dated by TCRdb to between 2014 and 2017). Context from the whole study: Template switching captured roughly one uniquely barcoded TCR beta cDNA molecule per two T cells in model experiments. Using the same blood draw, the study looked at two additional independent replicas of 1 million unique cDNA reads for two donors, one aged 18 to 30 and the other aged 80 or older. Donors were grouped into four age groups: young (average approximately 15 years), middle-aged (around 39), aged (62) and long-lived (approximately 82). To avoid experimental bias, donors of different ages were randomly spread across the sequencing lanes. To track age-related changes in TCR beta repertoire diversity, the study relied on deep sequencing normalized with unique cDNA molecular identifiers.

The donors were roughly 40 Caucasian individuals from Russia, aged roughly 6 to 90 years, who were systemically healthy. Around 10 milliliters of peripheral blood were drawn from each donor into EDTA-treated Vacutainer tubes. Ficoll-Paque density-gradient centrifugation was used to isolate PBMCs, with at least 7 million per sample. Total RNA was extracted from PBMCs with Trizol reagent, with at least 5.5 micrograms obtained per sample. For every donor, flow cytometry on a PBMC aliquot measured the percentage of naive CD45RAhigh/CD27high T cells. Overall study outcomes, separate from this receptor: Observed TCR beta diversity correlated strongly with the percentage of naive T cells measured by flow cytometry. As age increased, observed TCR beta diversity per million T cells dropped in a roughly linear way, and a significant reduction was already evident by age roughly 40. The long-lived group showed more naive CD4+ T cells, fewer expanded clones and increased TCR diversity than the aged group, suggesting age selection. The CMV infection status of donors was not known, potentially confounding age-related changes in expanded clonotypes. Conclusive comparison of naive and antigen-experienced compartments was prevented by the profiling of bulk unsorted PBMCs. Estimates of total diversity from one million sequenced T cells were regarded as lower bounds and underestimates.

From the cysteine through the phenylalanine, the CDR3 covers 16 amino acids. Only the CDR3 DNA stays, 48 bases, in frame from base 1. CDR1 LGHDT and CDR2 YNNKEL were looked up in the germline V gene (reference sequence). V loses 4 bases of germline sequence and J loses 1 base, and the interval between the two ends is 14 bases. The sequence links TRBV3-1 to TRBJ1-3, with a tentative D gene TRBD1 over 6 matching bases. Sequences were obtained from blood. The source of this sequence is a man older than 75 in good health. Read as DNA, the sequence is TGTGCCAGCAGCCGAACGGACAGCTCTTCTGGAAACACCATATATTTT. This encodes CASSRTDSSSGNTIYF.